The 30 T cell receptor beta chains below come from one sample, sequenced in a study of blood T cell repertoires in COVID-19. Method: immunoSEQ multiplex PCR; TCRdb's copy keeps in-frame clones and lacks some. The sample includes hundreds of thousands of clones, 87% of them seen just once. Sequencing was done on a sample of peripheral blood. These receptors were obtained from a woman aged 50 to 60 who had recovered from COVID-19.

The rearrangement joins TRBV30 to TRBJ2-7, with a weak D call TRBD2 (6 bases). The germline V and J ends were trimmed by 0 bases and 7 bases, with 13 bases remaining between them. Germline CDR1 reads GTSNPN; CDR2 reads SVGIG (reference sequence). The CDR3 totals 13 residues. The CDR3 here is CAWSVIKGGEQYF. CDR3 bases: TGTGCCTGGAGTGTAATAAAGGGAGGTGAGCAGTACTTC.

The CDR3, as DNA: TGTGCCAGCAGTAATCCCGGGACAGGGGTATGGCGTTCTGGCTACACCTTC. Its translation: CASSNPGTGVWRSGYTF. The chain employs TRBV6-2 or TRBV6-3 and TRBJ1-2; TRBD1 aligns across 10 bases. The V gene's germline CDR1 is MNHEY and CDR2 SVGEGT. This CDR3 spans 17 amino acids. With V trimmed by 5 bases and J by 7 bases, 16 bases remained unmatched.

The genes are TRBV7-8 and TRBJ2-5, with TRBD1 matching 8 bases. J lost 5 bases, V lost 1 base, and 6 bases had no gene match. The CDR3 has 15 amino acids. CDR1 and CDR2 from the germline V gene are SGHVS and FQNEAQ. CDR3 loop: CASSLGLRGPETQYF. CDR3 bases: TGTGCCAGCAGCTTAGGGCTCAGGGGGCCTGAGACCCAGTACTTC.

This chain uses TRBV10-2 with TRBJ1-5, with D perhaps matching TRBD1 (5 bases). The CDR3 sequence is 14 residues long. CDR1 and CDR2 (germline): WSHSY, SAAADI. V gave up 3 bases and J gave up 0 bases, with 6 bases separating them. The CDR3 nucleotides are TGCGCCAGCAGTGACAGGGATAGCAATCAGCCCCAGCATTTT. Its translation is CASSDRDSNQPQHF.

There are a few counts of this clone. The chain carries TRBV7-2 and TRBJ2-3, with D possibly being TRBD1 (6 bases). Germline V CDR1 and CDR2: SGHTA, FQGNSA. CDR3 size: 15 residues. Trimming removed 4 bases at V and 2 bases at J, with 13 bases between. The CDR3 DNA follows: TGTGCCAGCAGCTCCCTTGGGACAACCACAGATACGCAGTATTTT. Translated, it gives CASSSLGTTTDTQYF. Full variable domain (missing parts from reference TRBV7-2 and TRBJ2-3): GAGVSQSPSNKVTEKGKDVELRCDPISGHTALYWYRQSLGQGLEFLIYFQGNSAPDKSGLPSDRFSAERTGGSVSTLTIQRTQQEDSAVYLCASSSLGTTTDTQYFGPGTRLTVL.

The chain employs TRBV7-8 and TRBJ1-4, with TRBD1 matching 12 bases. Germline trimming cut 4 bases from V and 8 bases from J; bases unmatched to any gene: 17. The CDR3 runs 19 residues. Germline V gene data show CDR1 as SGHVS and CDR2 as FQNEAQ. The CDR3 DNA follows: TGTGCCAGCAGCTCCTTCCCGGGACAGGGGGCATGGTGGGGCGAAAAACTGTTTTTT. As protein: CASSSFPGQGAWWGEKLFF.

J is TRBJ2-3 and V is TRBV7-3; TRBD1 matches at 9 bases. V lost 5 bases to trimming and J lost 4 bases; unmatched junction nucleotides: 7. The CDR3 contains 15 residues. In germline, CDR1 is SGHTA, CDR2 FQGTGA. The CDR3 DNA reads TGTGCCAGCAGCCGGACAGGGGCCGGCCCAGATACGCAGTATTTT. Amino acids: CASSRTGAGPDTQYF.

On this clone itself: Other nucleotide sequences from this sample produce the same CDR3. The chain is built from TRBV27 and TRBJ1-2; D is possibly TRBD1 (5 bases). CDR1 and CDR2 (germline): MNHEY, SMNVEV (reference sequence). Trimming stripped 2 bases from V and 5 bases from J, with 9 bases between. The CDR3 contains 13 residues. In nucleotides, the CDR3 is TGTGCCAGCAGTTTACAGGGTGGGTATGGCTACACCTTC. Translating gives CASSLQGGYGYTF.

This chain joins TRBV5-4 and TRBJ2-7; tentatively, D is TRBD2 (6 bases). The CDR3 extends over 13 amino acids. CDR1 is SGHNT, CDR2 YYREEE, per germline (reference sequence). V was cut by 0 bases and J by 8 bases, with 12 bases left in between. CDR3 DNA sequence: TGTGCCAGCAGCTTGGTGGGGGAGGATCAGCAGTACTTC. Translating it yields CASSLVGEDQQYF.

CDR3: CASSPEQENEQYF. CDR3 nucleotides: TGTGCCAGCTCACCCGAACAGGAAAACGAGCAGTACTTC. The rearrangement uses TRBV18 and TRBJ2-7; TRBD1 is a possible D gene (5 bases). This CDR3 has 13 amino acids. Germline CDR1 reads KGHSH; CDR2 reads LQKENI. Trimming took off 3 bases at V and 5 bases at J, with 11 bases between the two ends.

The chain recombines TRBV5-4 with TRBJ1-1; TRBD1 matches at 7 bases. CDR1 is SGHNT and CDR2 is YYREEE in the germline V gene (reference sequence). The CDR3 sequence is 14 residues long. The junction had 4 bases not matched to a gene; V was cut back by 4 bases and J by 1 base. CDR3 DNA sequence: TGTGCCAGCAGCGTGGGACAGCGGAACACTGAAGCTTTCTTT. Translating it yields CASSVGQRNTEAFF.

The rearrangement links TRBV7-8 to TRBJ2-7; 10 bases line up with TRBD1. Germline V CDR1 and CDR2: SGHVS, FQNEAQ. V shed 6 bases, J shed 6 bases, and the junction held 23 bases outside the gene matches. CDR3 length equals 19 residues. The CDR3 nucleotides are TGTGCCAGCAGGCAGACAGGGGGCGCGCCCCGAGCGGGAGTTCGCGAGCAGTACTTC. It translates to CASRQTGGAPRAGVREQYF.

This sequence joins TRBV11-2 and TRBJ2-3; 12 nucleotides match TRBD2. V trimming: 5 bases; J trimming: 6 bases; junction bases outside the gene matches: 18. The CDR3 spans 19 residues. Germline assignment: CDR1 SGHAT and CDR2 FQNNGV. CDR3 coding DNA: TGTGCCAGCAGCGTCGGCCTCCTAGCGGGGGGGGTTTGGTCGGATACGCAGTATTTT. It encodes CASSVGLLAGGVWSDTQYF. The complete variable domain, with remaining parts taken from reference TRBV11-2 and TRBJ2-3, reads EAGVAQSPRYKIIEKRQSVAFWCNPISGHATLYWYQQILGQGPKLLIQFQNNGVVDDSQLPKDRFSAERLKGVDSTLKIQPAKLEDSAVYLCASSVGLLAGGVWSDTQYFGPGTRLTVL.

The V gene is TRBV18, the J gene TRBJ2-6; no clear D gene. The CDR3 spans 24 residues. The ends were cut back, 3 bases at V and 1 base at J, with 34 bases in the middle. In germline, CDR1 is KGHSH, CDR2 LQKENI. CDR3 DNA: TGTGCCAGCTCACCGTACCCCTTGACGGTTCAGGTGCCCAACACCAATTCTGGGGCCAACGTCCTGACTTTC. It encodes CASSPYPLTVQVPNTNSGANVLTF.

The gene calls are TRBV6-5 and TRBJ2-5; 9 bases are shared with TRBD2. Losses at the gene ends were 1 base for V and 3 bases for J; bases not matched to a gene: 3. Germline V lookup: CDR1 MNHEY, CDR2 SVGAGI. The CDR3 covers 15 residues. The CDR3: CASSYLVAGEETQYF. The CDR3 nucleotides read TGTGCCAGCAGTTACTTGGTAGCGGGAGAAGAGACCCAGTACTTC.

The chain combines TRBV10-3 with TRBJ2-3; D gene ambiguous. The CDR3 has 15 amino acids. The V gene's germline CDR1 is ENHRY and CDR2 SYGVKD. V lost 6 bases, J lost 0 bases, and 13 bases lay in between. Written as DNA, the CDR3 is TGTGCCATCAGCCCCTTAGATAAAAGCACAGATACGCAGTATTTT. Protein product: CAISPLDKSTDTQYF.

This sequence joins TRBV18 and TRBJ1-1; 7 nucleotides match TRBD1. J was trimmed by 1 base and V by 2 bases; bases with no gene match: 4. The CDR3 runs 15 residues. The germline CDR1 and CDR2 sequences are KGHSH and LQKENI. CDR3 nucleotide sequence: TGTGCCAGCTCACCAGGGACAGTGACGAACACTGAAGCTTTCTTT. Protein: CASSPGTVTNTEAFF.

This chain connects TRBV28 to TRBJ2-7; D possibly corresponds to TRBD2 (5 bases). CDR1 and CDR2 from the germline V gene are MDHEN and SYDVKM. V lost 7 bases to trimming and J lost 2 bases, with 12 bases between them. CDR3 length equals 13 residues. CDR3 nucleotide sequence: TGTGCCAGCAAAAATGTGGGAGCCTACGAGCAGTACTTC. Encoded protein: CASKNVGAYEQYF.

The chain recombines TRBV5-4 with TRBJ1-2; 12 bases are a match to TRBD1. The germline gives CDR1 SGHNT, CDR2 YYREEE (reference sequence). There are 16 residues in the CDR3. V lost 3 bases, J lost 8 bases, and 11 bases stayed unmatched. The CDR3 loop reads CASSSTGTGGAGGYTF. Written as DNA, the CDR3 is TGTGCCAGCAGCTCTACCGGGACAGGGGGCGCGGGAGGCTACACCTTC. Full variable domain (remainder filled in from reference TRBV5-4 and TRBJ1-2): ETGVTQSPTHLIKTRGQQVTLRCSSQSGHNTVSWYQQALGQGPQFIFQYYREEENGRGNFPPRFSGLQFPNYSSELNVNALELDDSALYLCASSSTGTGGAGGYTFGSGTRLTVV.

This clone was seen just once. This sequence joins TRBV7-6 and TRBJ2-2; a weak D match, TRBD2 (5 bases). V lost 5 bases and J 3 bases, leaving 10 bases between the germline ends. Germline loops: CDR1 SGHVS, CDR2 FNYEAQ. The CDR3 is 14 residues long. The CDR3 region is CASSPTRYTGELFF. CDR3 nucleotide sequence: TGTGCCAGCAGCCCCACTAGATACACCGGGGAGCTGTTTTTT.

The chain uses TRBV28 and TRBJ2-7; 10 bases are shared with TRBD1. There are 15 residues in the CDR3. The germline gives CDR1 MDHEN, CDR2 SYDVKM. V shed 4 bases and J 1 base; nucleotides not matched to a gene: 4. DNA for the CDR3: TGTGCCAGCAGTTCAGGGGGACAGGGGTCCTACGAGCAGTACTTC. This translates into CASSSGGQGSYEQYF.

This clone came up once. V and J are TRBV11-3 and TRBJ2-3; TRBD2 matches at 13 bases. CDR3 length: 19 residues. J lost 3 bases, V lost 4 bases, and 13 bases had no gene match. CDR1 SGHNT and CDR2 YENEEA come from the germline V gene. The DNA of the CDR3 is TGTGCCAGCAGCTACCGCGCACGACTAGCGGGGGGCCCAACAGATACGCAGTATTTT. It specifies CASSYRARLAGGPTDTQYF.

This chain links TRBV5-8 with TRBJ1-4; D remains ambiguous. V was pared by 4 bases and J by 7 bases, with 8 bases between. Germline CDR1 and CDR2: SGHTS and YDEGEE. The CDR3 is 12 amino acids. The CDR3 DNA reads as TGTGCCAGCAGCCCGCGGGGTGAAAAACTGTTTTTT. Encoded protein: CASSPRGEKLFF.

J is TRBJ2-1 and V is TRBV15; TRBD2 matches 7 bases. The CDR3 extends over 19 amino acids. V dropped 5 bases and J dropped 0; count of bases not matched to a gene: 16. Germline V lookup: CDR1 LNHNV, CDR2 YYDKDF (reference sequence). The CDR3 sequence: CATSPRGRSGIDSYNEQFF. The CDR3 DNA follows: TGTGCCACCAGCCCCCGCGGGCGGAGCGGGATTGACTCCTACAATGAGCAGTTCTTC.

This clone showed up just once. The rearrangement joins TRBV13 to TRBJ1-4; perhaps TRBD1 as D (5 bases). The V end lost 6 bases, the J end lost 7 bases, and 12 bases lay between the germline ends. Germline assignment: CDR1 PRHDT and CDR2 FYEKMQ (reference sequence). CDR3 size: 13 residues. The CDR3 protein is CASRWGVSEKLFF. CDR3 DNA sequence: TGTGCCAGCAGGTGGGGGGTATCTGAAAAACTGTTTTTT.

The rearrangement uses TRBV29-1 and TRBJ1-5; D perhaps matches TRBD1 (6 bases). Germline CDR1 is SQVTM and CDR2 is ANQGSEA. This CDR3 region has 18 residues. V was trimmed by 8 bases and J by 0 bases, leaving 26 bases between them. The CDR3 bases are TGCAGCCCACGTTCTGGATGCGGACAGCCCCATAGCAATCAGCCCCAGCATTTT. Its translation is CSPRSGCGQPHSNQPQHF.

The chain is built from TRBV4-3 and TRBJ1-4; D perhaps matches TRBD1 (5 bases). In germline, CDR1 is LGHNA, CDR2 YSLEER. There are 15 residues in the CDR3. V was cut by 0 bases and J by 6 bases, with 11 bases left in between. The CDR3 DNA reads as TGCGCCAGCAGCCAAGATCGGGGGTTGTATGAAAAACTGTTTTTT. Amino acids: CASSQDRGLYEKLFF.

The rearrangement joins TRBV7-2 to TRBJ2-1, with D perhaps matching TRBD2 (6 bases). CDR3 length: 17 amino acids. Germline loops: CDR1 SGHTA, CDR2 FQGNSA. V was shortened by 4 bases and J by 1 base, with 17 bases between the two germline ends. The CDR3 sequence: CASSSRRSSGSYNEQFF. In DNA, the CDR3 is TGTGCCAGCAGCTCCAGGCGTTCAAGCGGGTCCTACAATGAGCAGTTCTTC.

The gene calls are TRBV7-9 and TRBJ1-3; maybe TRBD1 (5 bases). V was cut by 0 bases and J by 2 bases, with 14 bases left in between. The CDR3 length is 17 residues. The germline CDR1 and CDR2 sequences are SEHNR and FQNEAQ (reference sequence). The DNA of the CDR3 is TGTGCCAGCAGCTTAGCTGGAGGGGATCATCCTGGAAACACCATATATTTT. It translates to CASSLAGGDHPGNTIYF. The complete variable domain, with remaining parts taken from reference TRBV7-9 and TRBJ1-3, reads DTGVSQNPRHKITKRGQNVTFRCDPISEHNRLYWYRQTLGQGPEFLTYFQNEAQLEKSRLLSDRFSAERPKGSFSTLEIQRTEQGDSAMYLCASSLAGGDHPGNTIYFGEGSWLTVV.

The chain uses TRBV11-2 and TRBJ1-6; 10 bases are a match to TRBD1. The trim removed 5 bases at V and 9 bases at J, leaving 7 bases unmatched. The CDR3 spans 15 residues. Germline values: CDR1 SGHAT, CDR2 FQNNGV. CDR3 protein: CASSPPGQGSSPLHF. The CDR3 DNA reads TGTGCCAGCAGCCCCCCGGGACAGGGGAGTTCACCCCTCCACTTT. The full variable domain, completed using reference TRBV11-2 and TRBJ1-6, is EAGVAQSPRYKIIEKRQSVAFWCNPISGHATLYWYQQILGQGPKLLIQFQNNGVVDDSQLPKDRFSAERLKGVDSTLKIQPAKLEDSAVYLCASSPPGQGSSPLHFGNGTRLTVT.